Presented here are 32 T cell receptor beta chains from one specimen sequenced in a study of blood T cells in healthy people across ages (dated by TCRdb to between 2015 and 2016). Libraries were prepared through 5' RACE. The sequencing machine was an Illumina HiSeq 2500. The second PCR ran for roughly 7 to 11 cycles and used a J-beta primer mix along with a sample-barcoded 5' primer. TCRdb cleaned the public reads at Q25 with fastp, built clones with MiXCR and kept in-frame beta chains. CDR3 protein duplicates are merged, each entry listing the most common genes and DNA. A total of hundreds of thousands of distinct CDR3 sequences appear in this sample, roughly 50% of them only once. The top ten clonotypes cover around 37% of the sample. Sequencing input: blood. The source of these receptors is a man aged 60 to 75 in good health.

A word on this clonotype: The germline gene is not matched at one end of the junction; a read error may be the cause. The V call is TRBV2, the J call TRBJ2-7; D is ambiguous. The DNA end favors TRBJ2-5, so the J call may be wrong. The germline CDR1 and CDR2 sequences are SNHLY and FYNNEI. This CDR3 contains 13 residues. The CDR3 coding sequence is TGTGTCAGCAGTGCAGAGATGGTTGAGACCCAGTACTTC. Residues: CVSSAEMVETQYF.

This clonotype was recorded a few times. The chain couples TRBV29-1 to TRBJ1-4; D may be TRBD1 (6 bases). The germline V gene encodes CDR1 SQVTM and CDR2 ANQGSEA. The germline V and J ends were trimmed by 7 bases and 7 bases, with 16 bases remaining between them. The CDR3 contains 13 residues. The CDR3: CSGGTGIREKLFF. CDR3 DNA: TGCAGCGGCGGTACAGGGATCCGTGAAAAACTGTTTTTT.

The chain is built from TRBV29-1 and TRBJ1-4; D remains ambiguous. The germline gives CDR1 SQVTM, CDR2 ANQGSEA. Trimming stripped 8 bases from V and 8 bases from J, with 12 bases between. CDR3 size: 11 residues. CDR3 protein: CSSYSGEKLFF. Here the CDR3 DNA reads TGCAGCTCTTACTCGGGGGAAAAACTGTTTTTT.

This clonotype was counted only a few times. The chain recombines TRBV7-2 with TRBJ2-3; possibly TRBD1 for D (6 bases). This CDR3 has 14 amino acids. The germline V gene has CDR1 SGHTA and CDR2 FQGNSA. Between the trimmed V and J ends, which lost 6 bases and 3 bases, there was a span of 13 bases. The CDR3 DNA reads as TGTGCCAGCAGAAAGGCAGGGGTAACAGATACGCAGTATTTT. Translating it yields CASRKAGVTDTQYF.

This clonotype was picked up one time. A read error may produce the germline difference seen at one junction end. The rearrangement uses TRBV4-2 and TRBJ1-5, with 7 bases lining up with TRBD1. Germline CDR1 and CDR2: LGHNA and YNFKEQ. The CDR3 runs to 15 residues. The CDR3 is CASRQGDRRNQPQHF. CDR3 bases: TGTGCCAGCAGACAAGGGGACAGACGCAATCAGCCCCAGCATTTT.

To note about this clonotype: This may come from a read error, since a much larger clone is one base off. The chain has TRBV5-1 and TRBJ2-5; no definite D call. Looked up from germline, CDR1 is SGHRS and CDR2 is YFSETQ. The CDR3 loop spans 14 amino acids. Trimming took 4 bases from V and 0 from J, leaving 10 bases between them. CDR3 nucleotides: TGCGCCAGCAGCGTGGTAGGGTACCAAGAGACCCAGTACTTC. This translates into CASSVVGYQETQYF.

This clonotype was observed a few times. This chain joins TRBV7-8 and TRBJ1-6; 7 bases are a match to TRBD1. Germline-derived CDR1 and CDR2 are SGHVS and FQNEAQ. V was clipped by 1 base and J by 9 bases; unmatched bases: 3. This CDR3 contains 14 residues. The CDR3 bases are TGTGCCAGCAGCTTAGAGGGGACAGCTTCACCCCTCCACTTT. This gives the protein CASSLEGTASPLHF.

The chain is built from TRBV5-4 and TRBJ1-2, with 9 nucleotides matching TRBD1. This CDR3 region has 16 residues. CDR1 and CDR2 (germline): SGHNT, YYREEE (reference sequence). The trim removed 0 bases at V and 2 bases at J, leaving 5 bases unmatched. The CDR3 bases are TGTGCCAGCAGCTTGGCCCGGGACAGGGCAAACTATGGCTACACCTTC. Protein sequence: CASSLARDRANYGYTF.

There are many counts of this clonotype. V and J are TRBV20-1 and TRBJ2-3; D is unclear. Germline assignment: CDR1 DFQATT and CDR2 SNEGSKA (reference sequence). CDR3 length: 11 residues. V was cut by 1 base and J by 5 bases, with 4 bases left in between. In DNA form, the CDR3 reads TGCAGTGCTAGAGGGGGAGATACGCAGTATTTT. Residues: CSARGGDTQYF.

The CDR3 DNA reads as TGCAGTGCTAGAGATTCGAGTAGCAGTCCCTACGAGCAGTACTTC. Amino acid sequence: CSARDSSSSPYEQYF. This sequence joins TRBV20-1 and TRBJ2-7; the D is unclear. The CDR3 loop spans 15 amino acids. Germline CDR1 DFQATT, CDR2 SNEGSKA (reference sequence). V was cut by 0 bases and J by 2 bases, with 14 bases left in between.

The genes are TRBV5-1 and TRBJ1-1; D might be TRBD1 (6 bases). The germline V gene has CDR1 SGHRS and CDR2 YFSETQ. V shed 1 base and J shed 5 bases, with 15 bases lying between them. This CDR3 comprises 15 residues. CDR3 coding DNA: TGCGCCAGCAGCTTGCAGGCCAGGGGTATAACTGAAGCTTTCTTT. Its translation: CASSLQARGITEAFF.

V and J are TRBV2 and TRBJ2-3; D might be TRBD1 (6 bases). The V and J ends lost 6 bases and 3 bases respectively, with 10 bases between them. The CDR3 totals 13 residues. Germline CDR1 and CDR2: SNHLY and FYNNEI. The CDR3 bases are TGTGCCAGCAGGGGCAGGGGTACAGATACGCAGTATTTT. Its protein is CASRGRGTDTQYF.

The chain's CDR3 is CASSFLAGVTDTQYF. The CDR3 DNA reads as TGTGCCAGCAGTTTCCTAGCGGGGGTCACAGATACGCAGTATTTT. The chain links TRBV12-3 or TRBV12-4 to TRBJ2-3; TRBD2 matches at 10 bases. V shed 3 bases, J shed 2 bases, and the junction held 2 bases outside the gene matches. The length of the CDR3 is 15 residues.

The rearrangement links TRBV6-2 or TRBV6-3 to TRBJ2-3, with TRBD2 identical over 13 bases. From germline, CDR1 is MNHEY and CDR2 SVGEGT. V was clipped by 4 bases and J by 6 bases; unmatched bases: 10. The CDR3 runs to 17 residues. The CDR3 spells CASSFQTSGGTPDTQYF. CDR3 bases: TGTGCCAGCAGTTTCCAGACTAGCGGGGGGACCCCGGATACGCAGTATTTT.

This clonotype occurred a few times. The chain uses TRBV29-1 and TRBJ2-4; perhaps TRBD2 as D (5 bases). With 3 bases removed from V and 1 base from J, the gap between germline ends came to 7 bases. The CDR3 contains 13 residues. CDR1 is SQVTM and CDR2 is ANQGSEA in the germline V gene. CDR3: CSVESGAKNIQYF. CDR3 nucleotides: TGCAGCGTTGAGTCGGGGGCCAAAAACATTCAGTACTTC.

This clonotype was seen once. A read error may account for a junction end that differs from germline. V and J are TRBV29-1 and TRBJ1-2, with D tentatively TRBD1 (6 bases). Germline values: CDR1 SQVTM, CDR2 ANQGSEA. The CDR3 loop spans 12 amino acids. CDR3: CSVEGEQGGYNF. CDR3 coding DNA: TGCAGCGTTGAAGGGGAACAGGGTGGCTACAACTTC.

This clonotype was counted only a few times. The chain is built from TRBV3-1 and TRBJ2-3; TRBD2 aligns across 9 bases. Germline V lookup: CDR1 LGHDT, CDR2 YNNKEL (reference sequence). The J segment lost 1 base and the V segment lost 3 bases, leaving 2 bases of the junction unmatched. The CDR3 is made up of 15 amino acids. CDR3 in amino acids: CASSQGGGGTDTQYF. CDR3 nucleotides: TGTGCCAGCAGCCAGGGCGGGGGGGGCACAGATACGCAGTATTTT.

The rearrangement uses TRBV6-2 or TRBV6-3 and TRBJ1-1; D gene unclear. The CDR3 length is 12 residues. Germline V gene data show CDR1 as MNHEY and CDR2 as SVGEGT. V lost 5 bases and J 3 bases, leaving 7 bases between the germline ends. CDR3 loop: CASSLTHTEAFF. The CDR3 nucleotides read TGTGCCAGCAGTCTAACCCACACTGAAGCTTTCTTT.

The chain joins TRBV3-1 to TRBJ2-3; no clear D gene. This CDR3 contains 14 residues. V dropped 0 bases and J dropped 5 bases, with 9 bases sitting between them. Germline CDR1 and CDR2: LGHDT and YNNKEL (reference sequence). The CDR3, as DNA: TGTGCCAGCAGCCAAGACCGGACCCAAGATACGCAGTATTTT. Translating it yields CASSQDRTQDTQYF.

This chain uses TRBV20-1 with TRBJ2-5; D may be TRBD2 (5 bases). Trimming removed 6 bases at V and 7 bases at J, with 15 bases between. CDR1 and CDR2 (germline): DFQATT, SNEGSKA (reference sequence). The CDR3 extends over 12 amino acids. CDR3 bases: TGCAGTGCGGCGGGCTATGCAGGGACCCAGTACTTC. As protein: CSAAGYAGTQYF.

This clonotype was seen ten or more times. J is TRBJ2-5 and V is TRBV6-5; D gene ambiguous. V was trimmed by 6 bases and J by 1 base, leaving 9 bases between them. Germline V lookup: CDR1 MNHEY, CDR2 SVGAGI. CDR3 length: 13 residues. The CDR3 DNA is TGTGCCAGCAGGCGAAGCCTCCAAGAGACCCAGTACTTC. This sequence encodes CASRRSLQETQYF.

The V call is TRBV11-3, the J call TRBJ2-5; D perhaps matches TRBD1 (6 bases). The CDR3 covers 15 residues. The V gene lost 2 bases and the J gene lost 3 bases, with 13 bases spanning the gap. Germline assignment: CDR1 SGHNT and CDR2 YENEEA. The CDR3 reads CASSLNGRTEETQYF. The CDR3 nucleotides read TGTGCCAGCAGCTTAAATGGGCGGACAGAAGAGACCCAGTACTTC.

V usage is TRBV4-1 and J usage is TRBJ2-7, with D possibly being TRBD1 (6 bases). This CDR3 comprises 15 residues. Trimming shortened V by 4 bases and J by 0 bases, and 13 bases separated the two germline ends. The V gene's germline CDR1 is MGHRA and CDR2 YSYEKL. The CDR3 DNA reads TGCGCCAGCAGCCCCCAGGGGACGAACTCCTACGAGCAGTACTTC. Translated: CASSPQGTNSYEQYF.

The V gene is TRBV3-1, the J gene TRBJ2-5; 14 bases align to TRBD2. The V gene end was trimmed by 2 bases and the J gene end by 5 bases; junction bases not matched to a gene: 7. Germline V gene sequence: CDR1 LGHDT, CDR2 YNNKEL (reference sequence). This CDR3 is 17 amino acids long. The chain's CDR3 is CASSQPWTSGGLETQYF. The CDR3, as DNA: TGTGCCAGCAGCCAACCTTGGACTAGCGGGGGGTTGGAGACCCAGTACTTC.

The rearrangement uses TRBV24-1 and TRBJ2-3, with TRBD1 matching over 9 bases. V was pared by 5 bases and J by 3 bases, with 5 bases of the junction left unmatched. In germline, CDR1 is KGHDR, CDR2 SFDVKD. The CDR3 loop spans 15 amino acids. The CDR3 DNA sequence: TGTGCCACCAGTGCCACCGGGACAGGGACAGATACGCAGTATTTT. Protein sequence: CATSATGTGTDTQYF.

As concerns this clonotype: This could be a read error, since a much larger clone is one nucleotide away. The J gene is TRBJ2-5, the V gene TRBV20-1; the D gene is possibly TRBD1 (7 bases). The J call may be mistaken, given a closer DNA end match to TRBJ2-4. CDR3 size: 15 residues. Germline V gene data show CDR1 as DFQATT and CDR2 as SNEGSKA (reference sequence). In DNA form, the CDR3 reads TGCAGTGCCTCTAGCGAGGGGGCGGCCAAAAACATTCAGTACTTC. As protein: CSASSEGAAKNIQYF.

This clonotype was observed a few times. This sequence joins TRBV12-3 or TRBV12-4 and TRBJ1-2; D is uncertain. V lost 6 bases, J lost 4 bases, and 12 bases lay in between. The CDR3 is made up of 13 amino acids. In DNA form, the CDR3 reads TGTGCCAGCAGCCCCCGGGCAGGCTATGGCTACACCTTC. Translating gives CASSPRAGYGYTF.

The rearrangement joins TRBV5-1 to TRBJ1-2, with TRBD1 identical over 9 bases. Trimming removed 2 bases from V and 11 bases from J; junction bases left unmatched: 13. This CDR3 has 15 amino acids. Germline V gene data show CDR1 as SGHRS and CDR2 as YFSETQ. The CDR3 reads CASSLNGDRDRGYTF. The CDR3 DNA sequence: TGCGCCAGCAGCTTAAACGGGGACAGGGATCGTGGTTACACCTTC.

V usage is TRBV6-6 and J usage is TRBJ2-2; weak D call: TRBD1 (5 bases). The V end lost 2 bases, the J end lost 5 bases, and 6 bases lay between the germline ends. CDR3 size: 13 residues. Germline assignment: CDR1 MNHNY and CDR2 SVGAGI (reference sequence). The CDR3 region has the DNA TGTGCCAGCAGTTACGCAGGGACCGGGGAGCTGTTTTTT. It yields the protein CASSYAGTGELFF.

With regard to this clonotype: Germline and junction disagree at one end, which may indicate a read error. The rearrangement links TRBV7-9 to TRBJ1-4; the D gene is possibly TRBD1 (5 bases). The CDR3 covers 14 residues. Looked up from germline, CDR1 is SEHNR and CDR2 is FQNEAQ (reference sequence). CDR3 DNA sequence: TGTGCCAGCAGGCGGGACTTAGGAAATGAAAAGCTGTTTTTT. Amino acid sequence: CASRRDLGNEKLFF.

This clonotype was recorded at least ten times. The CDR3 loop reads CATVDRDGSPLHF. The DNA of the CDR3 is TGTGCCACCGTCGACAGGGATGGCTCACCCCTCCACTTT. The chain combines TRBV25-1 with TRBJ1-6; 7 positions match TRBD1. The germline gives CDR1 MGHDK, CDR2 SYGVNS. After removal of 10 bases from V and 10 bases from J, the junction contained 10 bases not matched to a gene. The CDR3 is made up of 13 amino acids.

The chain carries TRBV19 and TRBJ2-2, with TRBD1 matching over 10 bases. Unmatched junction bases numbered 11, after V lost 6 bases and J lost 7 bases. Germline V CDR1 and CDR2: LNHDA, SQIVND (reference sequence). The CDR3 covers 16 residues. The CDR3 coding sequence is TGTGCCAGTAGGGATGTTGGACAGGGGGACGGCGGGGAGCTGTTTTTT. Amino acid sequence: CASRDVGQGDGGELFF.